The 14 T cell receptor beta chains presented below share a single source sample, sequenced in a study of T-cell memory formation after mild COVID-19. Via MiXCR, TCRdb re-called the 5' RACE reads, giving one row per CDR3 protein. The profile shows 120,000 to 150,000 distinct CDR3 sequences, over 6% of them singletons. Specimen: PBMCs or a T cell subset sorted from them (not recorded which). Receptors were obtained from an adult woman who had mild COVID-19 (a few samples of this study predate the infection). Cell type and time point are not known.

This clonotype came up many times. The rearrangement joins TRBV29-1 to TRBJ2-3; D might be TRBD2 (5 bases). Germline CDR1 SQVTM, CDR2 ANQGSEA. CDR3 length: 12 residues. V gave up 6 bases and J gave up 1 base, with 8 bases separating them. CDR3 region: CSVRRGTDTQYF. The CDR3 DNA reads TGCAGCGTCCGGCGGGGCACAGATACGCAGTATTTT.

This clonotype was observed many times. V and J are TRBV12-3 or TRBV12-4 and TRBJ1-3; D ambiguous. V dropped 3 bases and J dropped 4 bases, with 10 bases sitting between them. CDR3 length: 14 amino acids. The CDR3 spells CASSFVGFGNTIYF. The CDR3 DNA reads TGTGCCAGCAGTTTTGTGGGGTTCGGAAACACCATATATTTT.

This clonotype was counted between two and nine times. The chain employs TRBV18 and TRBJ2-1, with D hard to call. V was cut by 4 bases and J by 2 bases, with 12 bases left in between. This CDR3 is built from 15 residues. Germline V gives CDR1 KGHSH, CDR2 LQKENI. In DNA form, the CDR3 reads TGTGCCAGCTCACTACCTAGTTCGACCTACAATGAGCAGTTCTTC. Amino acid sequence: CASSLPSSTYNEQFF.

This clonotype was seen many times. The CDR3 sequence is CASSQEKTASGANVLTF. For the CDR3, the DNA is TGCGCCAGCAGCCAAGAAAAAACGGCCTCTGGGGCCAACGTCCTGACTTTC. The gene calls are TRBV4-1 and TRBJ2-6; D is unresolved. V lost 0 bases, J lost 0 bases, and 9 bases lay in between. Germline V gene sequence: CDR1 MGHRA, CDR2 YSYEKL. This CDR3 contains 17 residues.

This clonotype was seen more than once but under ten times. This chain links TRBV3-1 with TRBJ2-2, with TRBD2 matching over 15 bases. With V trimmed by 4 bases and J by 3 bases, 3 bases remained unmatched. This CDR3 is built from 17 residues. CDR1 and CDR2 (germline): LGHDT, YNNKEL (reference sequence). The CDR3 nucleotides are TGTGCCAGCAGCCCGCGGACTAGCGGGGGGGACACCGGGGAGCTGTTTTTT. This gives the protein CASSPRTSGGDTGELFF.

This rearrangement joins TRBV4-2 to TRBJ2-3, with D tentatively TRBD2 (6 bases). Germline CDR1 is LGHNA and CDR2 is YNFKEQ. The V end lost 6 bases, the J end lost 1 base, and 17 bases lay between the germline ends. The CDR3 totals 16 residues. DNA of the CDR3: TGTGCCAGCAGTGAAGTGGGGGGTGCTGGCACAGATACGCAGTATTTT. This translates into CASSEVGGAGTDTQYF.

This clonotype was seen repeatedly, ten times or more. The V and J genes are TRBV20-1 and TRBJ1-2, with D perhaps matching TRBD1 (5 bases). Trimming took 3 bases from V and 2 from J, leaving 7 bases between them. The CDR3 is 12 residues long. Germline V gene lookup returns CDR1 DFQATT and CDR2 SNEGSKA (reference sequence). Here the CDR3 reads CSARTENYGYTF. The CDR3, as DNA: TGCAGTGCTAGGACAGAGAACTATGGCTACACCTTC.

The chain recombines TRBV14 with TRBJ2-1, with D possibly matching TRBD2 (7 bases). The CDR3 consists of 13 residues. Germline-derived CDR1 and CDR2 are SGHDN and FVKESK. Trimming removed 8 bases at V and 10 bases at J, with 18 bases between. The CDR3 bases are TGTGCCAGCGCGGGGGCCCCGGCTGGCGAGCAGTTCTTC. Protein product: CASAGAPAGEQFF.

There are a few counts of this clonotype. The V gene is TRBV19, the J gene TRBJ2-7; D is perhaps TRBD2 (6 bases). Germline CDR1 reads LNHDA; CDR2 reads SQIVND (reference sequence). Trimming removed 6 bases at V and 3 bases at J, with 15 bases between. The CDR3 consists of 14 residues. CDR3 residues: CASRPAGGFYEQYF. The CDR3 DNA reads as TGTGCCAGTAGGCCCGCAGGAGGGTTCTACGAGCAGTACTTC.

This clonotype was observed at least ten times. This rearrangement joins TRBV7-6 to TRBJ2-2, with 9 bases lining up with TRBD1. The V gene's germline CDR1 is SGHVS and CDR2 FNYEAQ. The CDR3 covers 18 residues. V shed 5 bases, J shed 0 bases, and the junction held 10 bases outside the gene matches. The CDR3 coding sequence is TGTGCCAGCAGCCCCTGGGGACAGGGAAAAGCGAACACCGGGGAGCTGTTTTTT. This translates into CASSPWGQGKANTGELFF. Using reference TRBV7-6 and TRBJ2-2 for the parts outside the CDR3, the full variable domain is GAGVSQSPRYKVTKRGQDVALRCDPISGHVSLYWYRQALGQGPEFLTYFNYEAQQDKSGLPNDRFSAERPEGSISTLTIQRTEQRDSAMYRCASSPWGQGKANTGELFFGEGSRLTVL.

This clonotype was detected a few times. The V call is TRBV6-5, the J call TRBJ1-4; D not resolved. Germline CDR1 MNHEY, CDR2 SVGAGI. Trimming took 6 bases from V and 5 from J, leaving 16 bases between them. The CDR3 extends over 15 amino acids. The CDR3 DNA follows: TGTGCCAGCAGACGGGCCCCCGAGGCGAATGAAAAACTGTTTTTT. Residues: CASRRAPEANEKLFF.

This clonotype was observed many times. The rearrangement uses TRBV6-5 and TRBJ2-3, with D possibly being TRBD2 (6 bases). V lost 0 bases to trimming and J lost 0 bases, with 7 bases between them. CDR1 and CDR2 (germline): MNHEY, SVGAGI. CDR3 length: 15 residues. The chain's CDR3 is CASSYSLASTDTQYF. The CDR3 DNA reads TGTGCCAGCAGTTACTCACTAGCTAGCACAGATACGCAGTATTTT.

The CDR3 region has the DNA TGTGCCAGCAGCTTAGCGCCGGTGGGGGGAACAGATACGCAGTATTTT. Amino acids: CASSLAPVGGTDTQYF. The chain uses TRBV7-6 and TRBJ2-3, with D maybe TRBD2 (6 bases). Germline V lookup: CDR1 SGHVS, CDR2 FNYEAQ. This CDR3 is 16 amino acids long. The V end lost 0 bases, the J end lost 3 bases, and 13 bases lay between the germline ends.

This chain uses TRBV7-9 with TRBJ1-1; D might be TRBD1 (6 bases). The CDR3 extends over 12 amino acids. Germline CDR1 is SEHNR and CDR2 is FQNEAQ (reference sequence). V was shortened by 4 bases and J by 8 bases, with 11 bases between the two germline ends. The CDR3 reads CASSSGAREAFF. Here the CDR3 DNA reads TGTGCCAGCAGCTCGGGGGCCCGGGAAGCTTTCTTT.